This T cell receptor beta chain emerged from a study of blood T cell repertoires in COVID-19. Study processing details: Reference gene primer amplification in the assay estimated nucleated cell counts. Clones were sequenced by immunoSEQ multiplex PCR, and TCRdb holds only the in-frame ones, with some missing. The V and J calls and clone size come from that table; D and trimming were worked out from the DNA. The table records about 48,000 clones, 60% to 80% of them present only once. Trimming cost V 4 bases and J 5 bases; bases outside gene matches: 8. Germline assignment: CDR1 LGHNA and CDR2 YNFKEQ. The CDR3 runs to 16 residues.

The chain has TRBV4-2 and TRBJ2-3; 11 nucleotides agree with TRBD2. Sequencing was performed on peripheral blood. This clonotype was sampled from a human donor with active or convalescent COVID-19. The donor label of this sample is uncertain. The chain's CDR3 is CASSPHSGRARDTQYF. The CDR3, as DNA: TGTGCCAGCAGCCCCCATAGCGGGAGGGCCAGAGATACGCAGTATTTT.